The 28 T cell receptor beta chains below all came from one sample that was sequenced in a study of molecular identifiers for immune sequencing clone quantification. Via MiXCR, TCRdb re-called the PCR reads, giving one row per CDR3 protein. The data contain around 470,000 distinct CDR3 sequences, over 20% of them singletons. Material: naive CD8+ T cells from blood, with Jurkat cell RNA spiked in. Subset denoted: FACS-sorted CD8+CD4-CCR7+CD45RA+ naive T cells. These receptors were obtained from a human donor in good health. Some libraries in this study had Jurkat cell RNA spiked in.

This clonotype was recorded many times. This chain uses TRBV13 with TRBJ2-7; the match to TRBD2 covers 13 bases. The CDR3 loop spans 15 amino acids. J lost 2 bases, V lost 5 bases, and 3 bases had no gene match. CDR1 is PRHDT, CDR2 FYEKMQ, per germline (reference sequence). The CDR3 is CASSPLAGGAYEQYF. In DNA, the CDR3 is TGTGCCAGCAGCCCACTAGCGGGAGGGGCCTACGAGCAGTACTTC. Drawing the rest from reference TRBV13 and TRBJ2-7, the complete variable domain is AAGVIQSPRHLIKEKRETATLKCYPIPRHDTVYWYQQGPGQDPQFLISFYEKMQSDKGSIPDRFSAQQFSDYHSELNMSSLELGDSALYFCASSPLAGGAYEQYFGPGTRLTVT.

This clonotype occurred many times. The chain couples TRBV25-1 to TRBJ2-1; 10 nucleotides line up with TRBD2. The CDR3 loop spans 16 amino acids. J was trimmed by 8 bases and V by 1 base; bases with no gene match: 8. Germline CDR1 is MGHDK and CDR2 is SYGVNS. CDR3 loop: CASSESPSGGADEQFF. The DNA of the CDR3 is TGTGCCAGCAGTGAATCCCCCAGCGGGGGGGCAGATGAGCAGTTCTTC.

Comment on this clonotype: A much larger clone is a single base away; this may be a read error. The chain couples TRBV7-9 to TRBJ1-1; possibly TRBD1 for D (5 bases). Germline V gene data show CDR1 as SEHNR and CDR2 as FQNEAQ (reference sequence). The CDR3 is made up of 14 amino acids. The DNA for the CDR3 is TGTGCCAGCAGCATAGCGGGCAGGGACACTGAAGCTTTCTTT. Translation: CASSIAGRDTEAFF.

The CDR3 coding sequence is TGTGCCAGCAGTGCCCGGTGGGGCAATCAGCCCCAGCATTTT. Amino acids: CASSARWGNQPQHF. The rearrangement uses TRBV25-1 and TRBJ1-5; D is unclear. Trimming pared 4 bases from V and 2 bases from J, leaving 9 bases between. Per the germline V gene, CDR1 is MGHDK and CDR2 is SYGVNS. The CDR3 sequence is 14 residues long.

As for this clonotype: One junction end does not reproduce the germline sequence, and a read error may be involved. The CDR3 reads CASSLDRPQETRYF. Here the CDR3 DNA reads TGTGCCAGCAGCTTGGACAGACCCCAAGAGACCCGGTACTTC. The V call is TRBV5-3, the J call TRBJ2-5, with D possibly being TRBD1 (6 bases). TRBV5-3 is noted as an ORF with a role that remains uncertain. This CDR3 is 14 amino acids long.

This clonotype came up many times. The chain joins TRBV20-1 to TRBJ2-7, with D unresolved. CDR3 length: 14 amino acids. V dropped 6 bases and J dropped 0 bases, with 15 bases sitting between them. CDR1 and CDR2 from the germline V gene are DFQATT and SNEGSKA (reference sequence). In DNA, the CDR3 is TGCAGTGCAAAGGACGGTACGATCTCCTACGAGCAGTACTTC. This translates into CSAKDGTISYEQYF.

The rearrangement uses TRBV30 and TRBJ2-1; 8 nucleotides align to TRBD1. Trimming at V came to 2 bases and at J to 9 bases, leaving 12 bases not matched to a gene. The V gene's germline CDR1 is GTSNPN and CDR2 SVGIG (reference sequence). CDR3 length equals 15 residues. The CDR3 loop reads CAWSTKGQDSSEQFF. The CDR3 DNA reads TGTGCCTGGAGTACAAAGGGACAGGATAGCAGTGAGCAGTTCTTC.

This clonotype was detected many times. J is TRBJ1-1 and V is TRBV28; D is uncertain. Germline assignment: CDR1 MDHEN and CDR2 SYDVKM. V shed 3 bases and J shed 1 base, with 9 bases lying between them. The CDR3 has 14 amino acids. CDR3 sequence reads: CASSLAVSNTEAFF. The CDR3 DNA sequence: TGTGCCAGCAGTTTGGCAGTTTCGAACACTGAAGCTTTCTTT.

This clonotype occurred a few times. J is TRBJ2-5 and V is TRBV7-9, with D unresolved. The germline V gene encodes CDR1 SEHNR and CDR2 FQNEAQ (reference sequence). CDR3 length: 14 amino acids. V lost 3 bases to trimming and J lost 5 bases, with 13 bases between them. This CDR3 is CASSFLEGLETQYF. CDR3 sequence (DNA): TGTGCCAGCAGCTTTCTGGAAGGCTTGGAGACCCAGTACTTC.

For this clonotype: The CDR3 does not end in the conserved phenylalanine or tryptophan, so this is likely a read error. The V gene is TRBV10-1, the J gene TRBJ1-6; 7 bases match TRBD1. With 6 bases clipped from V and 5 bases from J, the junction kept 7 bases outside the gene matches. Germline V gene sequence: CDR1 WNHNN, CDR2 SYGVQD (reference sequence). The CDR3 length is 15 residues. The CDR3 loop reads CASSKEQGNNSPLHV. The DNA for the CDR3 is TGCGCCAGCAGCAAGGAACAGGGGAATAATTCACCCCTCCACGTT.

This clonotype was counted only a few times. The chain combines TRBV7-9 with TRBJ2-3; the match to TRBD2 covers 11 bases. The CDR3 consists of 16 residues. Losses at the gene ends were 5 bases for V and 5 bases for J; bases not matched to a gene: 9. Germline CDR1 reads SEHNR; CDR2 reads FQNEAQ (reference sequence). Here the CDR3 reads CASSQPLAGGKDTQYF. For the CDR3, the DNA is TGTGCCAGCAGCCAGCCCCTAGCGGGGGGAAAAGATACGCAGTATTTT.

Remarks on this clonotype: Germline and junction disagree at one end, which may indicate a read error. The V call is TRBV12-3 or TRBV12-4, the J call TRBJ1-5; no clear D gene. This CDR3 comprises 17 residues. The CDR3 region has the DNA TGTACCAGCAGTTTATCCGGAGACGTTCTTAGCAATCAGCCCCAGCATTTT. Translating it yields CTSSLSGDVLSNQPQHF.

To note about this clonotype: A much larger clone lies one base from this, so it may be a read error. J is TRBJ1-5 and V is TRBV28; tentatively, D is TRBD1 (6 bases). CDR1 MDHEN and CDR2 SYDVKM come from the germline V gene. The CDR3 is 12 amino acids. The CDR3 here is CASSLWGQPQRF. The CDR3 DNA reads TGTGCCAGCAGTTTGTGGGGGCAGCCCCAGCGTTTT. Based on the CDR3 plus reference TRBV28 and TRBJ1-5, the full variable domain is DVKVTQSSRYLVKRTGEKVFLECVQDMDHENMFWYRQDPGLGLRLIYFSYDVKMKEKGDIPEGYSVSREKKERFSLILESASTNQTSMYLCASSLWGQPQRFGDGTRLSIL.

The V and J genes are TRBV19 and TRBJ2-7; 9 bases fit TRBD1. The CDR3 runs 15 residues. The junction had 7 bases not matched to a gene; V was cut back by 5 bases and J by 2 bases. CDR1 and CDR2 from the germline V gene are LNHDA and SQIVND (reference sequence). Here the CDR3 reads CASSVGQGLTYEQYF. DNA of the CDR3: TGTGCCAGTAGTGTCGGACAGGGGCTAACCTACGAGCAGTACTTC.

About this clonotype: A much larger clonotype is one base distant, so this may be a read error. In DNA, the CDR3 is TGTGCCACCGAGGACAGTGGAGGCCCCGTGGCCAACGTCCTGACTTTC. Protein sequence: CATEDSGGPVANVLTF. The chain has TRBV19 and TRBJ2-6; D possibly corresponds to TRBD1 (6 bases). Trimming shortened V by 10 bases and J by 6 bases, and 22 bases separated the two germline ends. The CDR3 has 16 amino acids. Germline loops: CDR1 LNHDA, CDR2 SQIVND (reference sequence).

This clonotype was counted between two and nine times. The CDR3 sequence is CASSLAMGARGYTF. The CDR3 DNA is TGCGCCAGCAGCTTGGCCATGGGCGCGCGTGGCTACACCTTC. The chain carries TRBV5-1 and TRBJ1-2; D remains ambiguous. With 0 bases removed from V and 7 bases from J, the gap between germline ends came to 13 bases. CDR1 is SGHRS and CDR2 is YFSETQ in the germline V gene. The CDR3 has 14 residues.

The genes are TRBV12-5 and TRBJ2-1; 12 positions agree with TRBD2. Germline CDR1 is LGHNT and CDR2 is FRNRAP. This CDR3 region has 17 residues. V lost 2 bases and J lost 4; bases outside the gene matches: 6. The CDR3 spells CASGLSLAGGLYNEQFF. The CDR3 DNA reads TGTGCTAGTGGTTTGTCTCTAGCGGGAGGGCTTTACAATGAGCAGTTCTTC. Supplemented by reference TRBV12-5 and TRBJ2-1, the full variable domain reads DARVTQTPRHKVTEMGQEVTMRCQPILGHNTVFWYRQTMMQGLELLAYFRNRAPLDDSGMPKDRFSAEMPDATLATLKIQPSEPRDSAVYFCASGLSLAGGLYNEQFFGPGTRLTVL.

This clonotype was counted once. The rearrangement joins TRBV7-2 to TRBJ1-5; tentative D call: TRBD1 (6 bases). Germline V gene sequence: CDR1 SGHTA, CDR2 FQGNSA. Trimming stripped 5 bases from V and 5 bases from J, with 16 bases between. The CDR3 length is 15 residues. CDR3 protein: CASSPHRTEDQPQHF. CDR3 sequence (DNA): TGTGCCAGCAGCCCCCACCGGACAGAAGATCAGCCCCAGCATTTT. Together with reference TRBV7-2 and TRBJ1-5, the CDR3 gives the full variable domain: GAGVSQSPSNKVTEKGKDVELRCDPISGHTALYWYRQSLGQGLEFLIYFQGNSAPDKSGLPSDRFSAERTGGSVSTLTIQRTQQEDSAVYLCASSPHRTEDQPQHFGDGTRLSIL.

The V and J genes are TRBV6-2 or TRBV6-3 and TRBJ1-5; D gene uncertain. Looked up from germline, CDR1 is MNHEY and CDR2 is SVGEGT. V gave up 7 bases and J gave up 0 bases, with 10 bases separating them. The CDR3 contains 14 residues. The CDR3 bases are TGTGCCAGCAATACCCTTTTTAGCAATCAGCCCCAGCATTTT. Protein: CASNTLFSNQPQHF.

About this clonotype: A much larger clone lies a single base off, so this may be a read error. The chain combines TRBV28 with TRBJ1-5, with D uncertain. The CDR3 covers 13 residues. Per the germline V gene, CDR1 is MDHEN and CDR2 is SYDVKM. The V and J ends lost 6 bases and 9 bases respectively, with 15 bases between them. CDR3 DNA sequence: TGTGCCAGCAGCCATATACGGTGGCGGCCCCAGCATTTT. Translation: CASSHIRWRPQHF.

On this clonotype itself: This may arise from a read error, as a much more abundant clone is one base away. The chain recombines TRBV7-9 with TRBJ1-6; D gene ambiguous. CDR1 and CDR2 from the germline V gene are SEHNR and FQNEAQ (reference sequence). This CDR3 is built from 15 residues. The CDR3, as DNA: TGTGCCGGCAGCTCAACAAACCTGGGCGTTGCACCCCTCCACTTT. It encodes CAGSSTNLGVAPLHF.

The chain links TRBV28 to TRBJ2-7; 9 positions agree with TRBD1. This CDR3 spans 16 amino acids. Germline V gene lookup returns CDR1 MDHEN and CDR2 SYDVKM. V was pared by 5 bases and J by 3 bases, with 11 bases of the junction left unmatched. CDR3 residues: CASSNNPDRGVYEQYF. The CDR3 DNA follows: TGTGCCAGCAGTAATAACCCGGACAGGGGCGTCTACGAGCAGTACTTC.

This chain uses TRBV29-1 with TRBJ2-7; no clear D gene. Germline CDR1 is SQVTM and CDR2 is ANQGSEA. Trimming left V 7 bases short and J 2 bases short, with 12 bases between. The CDR3 length is 12 residues. This CDR3 reads CSAIDPAYEQYF. Written as DNA, the CDR3 is TGCAGCGCCATAGACCCCGCCTACGAGCAGTACTTC.

The chain couples TRBV29-1 to TRBJ1-1; maybe TRBD1 (5 bases). This CDR3 spans 12 amino acids. Germline loops: CDR1 SQVTM, CDR2 ANQGSEA. V was clipped by 7 bases and J by 6 bases, with 15 bases between them. CDR3 sequence reads: CSEQTVHPEAFF. The CDR3 DNA is TGCAGCGAACAGACAGTCCACCCTGAAGCTTTCTTT.

CDR3: CASSQDTQGPAYEQYF. The CDR3 bases are TGCGCCAGCAGCCAAGATACCCAGGGGCCCGCCTACGAGCAGTACTTC. J is TRBJ2-7 and V is TRBV4-3; D perhaps matches TRBD1 (6 bases). Trimming took 0 bases from V and 2 from J, leaving 14 bases between them. The CDR3 is made up of 16 amino acids. CDR1 LGHNA and CDR2 YSLEER come from the germline V gene.

This clonotype was counted at least ten times. The V and J genes are TRBV5-8 and TRBJ1-4; unclear D gene. The CDR3 consists of 16 residues. Per the germline V gene, CDR1 is SGHTS and CDR2 is YDEGEE. V was trimmed by 1 base and J by 0 bases, leaving 10 bases between them. CDR3 nucleotides: TGTGCCAGCAGCTTGACCACGTCCTCAACTAATGAAAAACTGTTTTTT. This gives the protein CASSLTTSSTNEKLFF.

The V and J genes are TRBV7-9 and TRBJ2-7; 7 positions match TRBD1. J was trimmed by 12 bases and V by 2 bases; bases with no gene match: 10. The germline CDR1 and CDR2 sequences are SEHNR and FQNEAQ (reference sequence). The CDR3 length is 13 residues. The CDR3 sequence: CASSLRQGDYPYF. In DNA, the CDR3 is TGTGCCAGCAGCTTAAGACAGGGAGACTACCCGTACTTC. The entire variable domain, with the rest obtained from reference TRBV7-9 and TRBJ2-7, is as follows: DTGVSQNPRHKITKRGQNVTFRCDPISEHNRLYWYRQTLGQGPEFLTYFQNEAQLEKSRLLSDRFSAERPKGSFSTLEIQRTEQGDSAMYLCASSLRQGDYPYFGPGTRLTVT.

This clonotype showed up just a few times. V usage is TRBV30 and J usage is TRBJ1-2; no reliable D call. V lost 2 bases and J lost 3, with 10 bases in between. The CDR3 covers 13 residues. Germline assignment: CDR1 GTSNPN and CDR2 SVGIG (reference sequence). CDR3 sequence: CAWSPISDYGYTF. The CDR3 bases are TGTGCCTGGAGTCCGATTTCTGACTATGGCTACACCTTC.